Here is one T cell receptor beta chain with its context. Germline lookup yields CDR1 SGHRS and CDR2 YFSETQ. Trimming cost V 5 bases and J 5 bases; bases outside gene matches: 7. The CDR3 length is 14 residues. These data originate in a study of T cells after yellow fever vaccination. Study overall: Any fraction with a low cell number was prepared using SMART-Seq v4 Ultra Low Input.

TCRdb re-called the 5' RACE reads through MiXCR, storing one row per CDR3 protein. Among under 550,000 distinct CDR3 sequences listed, roughly 22% were seen once. This chain joins TRBV5-1 and TRBJ2-3; 8 positions agree with TRBD2. The input for sequencing was PBMCs, taken 20 to 25 days after the first yellow fever vaccination. The TCR comes from a man between 18 and 29 years old who received the YFV17D yellow fever vaccine. The CDR3 spells CASRRRGGEDTQYF. DNA of the CDR3: TGCGCCAGCAGGAGACGGGGGGGGGAAGATACGCAGTATTTT.